This T cell receptor beta chain was captured by sequencing in a study of early T cells in non-severe SARS-CoV-2 infection. TCRdb reprocessed the 5' RACE reads via MiXCR and lists one record per CDR3 protein. Counted here are almost 65,000 distinct CDR3 sequences, just under 5% occurring once; the ten biggest clones make up approximately 4.9%. Only a few counts were recorded for this clonotype. This clonotype originated in an adult who was a healthcare worker with PCR-confirmed SARS-CoV-2 infection or an uninfected control (not recorded which). Sequenced: whole blood.

CDR3 protein: CASSLAGPNQPQHF. CDR3 DNA: TGTGCCAGCAGCTTGGCAGGGCCCAATCAGCCCCAGCATTTT. This chain links TRBV5-4 with TRBJ1-5; a possible D gene is TRBD1 (5 bases). In germline, CDR1 is SGHNT, CDR2 YYREEE (reference sequence). Trimming took off 0 bases at V and 3 bases at J, with 7 bases between the two ends. The CDR3 spans 14 residues.